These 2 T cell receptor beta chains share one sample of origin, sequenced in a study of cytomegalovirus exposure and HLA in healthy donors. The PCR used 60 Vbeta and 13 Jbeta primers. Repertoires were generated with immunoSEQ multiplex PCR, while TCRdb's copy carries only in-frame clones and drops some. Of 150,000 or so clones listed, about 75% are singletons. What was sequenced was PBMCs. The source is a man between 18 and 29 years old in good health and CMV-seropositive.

Here the CDR3 reads CASSLGFTSGFNEQFF. CDR3 nucleotides: TGTGCCAGCAGCTTGGGTTTCACTAGCGGGTTCAATGAGCAGTTCTTC. This chain links TRBV5-5 with TRBJ2-1; 9 bases are a match to TRBD2. Per the germline V gene, CDR1 is SGHKS and CDR2 is YYEKEE (reference sequence). This CDR3 contains 16 residues. The V segment lost 0 bases and the J segment 6 bases; nucleotides outside the gene matches: 7.

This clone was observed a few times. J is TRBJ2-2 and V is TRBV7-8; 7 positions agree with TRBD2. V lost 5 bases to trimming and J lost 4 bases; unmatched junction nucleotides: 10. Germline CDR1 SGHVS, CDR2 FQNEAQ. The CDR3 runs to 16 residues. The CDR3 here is CASSTRLARGTGELFF. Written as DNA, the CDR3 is TGTGCCAGCAGCACGAGACTAGCCCGTGGCACCGGGGAGCTGTTTTTT.